These 18 T cell receptor beta chains were all obtained from the same sample, sequenced in a study of blood T cell repertoires in COVID-19 (dated by TCRdb to between 2020 and 2021). To prepare the library, the immunoSEQ multiplex PCR assay was applied. TCRdb obtained this table from immuneACCESS and retained in-frame rearrangements with V and J assigned. These tables miss some clones; where compared with another copy, unresolved V genes account for less than half of the shortfall, and the remainder is unexplained. Counted in this sample were about 160,000 clones; roughly 84% of them appeared once. The ten most abundant clones make up 10% to 13% of the sample. Sequences were obtained from peripheral blood. Receptor source: a woman of 80 years or more with active or convalescent COVID-19.

This sequence joins TRBV6-5 and TRBJ2-3; 8 nucleotides agree with TRBD2. CDR1 is MNHEY and CDR2 is SVGAGI in the germline V gene. Trimming cost V 1 base and J 2 bases; bases outside gene matches: 5. The CDR3 contains 16 residues. The CDR3 loop reads CASSYYVGRDTDTQYF. The CDR3, as DNA: TGTGCCAGCAGTTACTATGTCGGGAGGGACACAGATACGCAGTATTTT.

This clone was observed once. The rearrangement uses TRBV9 and TRBJ2-7; 8 nucleotides align to TRBD2. Unmatched junction bases numbered 5, after V lost 0 bases and J lost 0 bases. Per germline, CDR1 SGDLS and CDR2 YYNGEE. The CDR3 length is 16 residues. CDR3 sequence reads: CASSVDLAGSSYEQYF. In DNA, the CDR3 is TGTGCCAGCAGCGTAGACCTAGCGGGTAGCTCCTACGAGCAGTACTTC.

The chain's CDR3 is CASRKLGQGISSPLHF. CDR3 DNA sequence: TGTGCCAGCAGGAAACTCGGACAGGGGATTAGTTCACCCCTCCACTTT. V gene TRBV28 combines with J gene TRBJ1-6, with TRBD1 identical over 9 bases. Per germline, CDR1 MDHEN and CDR2 SYDVKM. The CDR3 is 16 amino acids. With 6 bases clipped from V and 9 bases from J, the junction kept 12 bases outside the gene matches.

V and J are TRBV11-1 and TRBJ1-5, with a tentative D call TRBD1 (6 bases). Trimming removed 6 bases from V and 3 bases from J, with 9 bases in between. The CDR3 contains 13 residues. Germline CDR1 and CDR2: SGHAT and FQDESV (reference sequence). CDR3 DNA: TGTGCCAGCAGTGGGGACAACAATCAGCCCCAGCATTTT. It yields the protein CASSGDNNQPQHF.

This chain uses TRBV10-3 with TRBJ1-1; D is possibly TRBD1 (5 bases). There are 15 residues in the CDR3. The germline gives CDR1 ENHRY, CDR2 SYGVKD. V was pared by 0 bases and J by 1 base, with 9 bases between. CDR3 in amino acids: CAISESREGNTEAFF. The CDR3 DNA reads TGTGCCATCAGTGAGTCCAGGGAAGGGAACACTGAAGCTTTCTTT.

The rearrangement joins TRBV5-6 to TRBJ1-1; 8 bases map to TRBD1. The V gene end was trimmed by 3 bases and the J gene end by 4 bases; junction bases not matched to a gene: 11. There are 16 residues in the CDR3. The germline CDR1 and CDR2 sequences are SGHDT and YYEEEE. The chain's CDR3 is CASSSGDRRASTEAFF. In nucleotides, the CDR3 is TGTGCCAGCAGCTCCGGGGACAGGCGGGCTAGCACTGAAGCTTTCTTT.

The chain is built from TRBV9 and TRBJ1-1, with 10 nucleotides matching TRBD1. The CDR3 runs to 15 residues. Per germline, CDR1 SGDLS and CDR2 YYNGEE. The ends lost 3 bases at V and 3 bases at J; junction bases unmatched: 5. CDR3 nucleotide sequence: TGTGCCAGCAGCGCACGACAGGGGGCTTACACTGAAGCTTTCTTT. Its protein is CASSARQGAYTEAFF.

This chain links TRBV6-5 with TRBJ1-1; TRBD1 might be the D (6 bases). The CDR3 is made up of 12 amino acids. The germline V and J ends were trimmed by 7 bases and 11 bases, with 17 bases remaining between them. From germline, CDR1 is MNHEY and CDR2 SVGAGI. The CDR3 sequence: CASTLQGTTAFF. CDR3 coding DNA: TGTGCCAGCACCTTACAGGGTACGACGGCTTTCTTT.

The chain couples TRBV3-1 (or the pseudogene TRBV3-2) to TRBJ2-7; possibly TRBD1 for D (6 bases). CDR1 and CDR2 (germline): LGHDT, YNNKEL (reference sequence). The CDR3 has 17 residues. V was pared by 3 bases and J by 4 bases, with 22 bases between. Here the CDR3 reads CASSQSLPGETWYEQYF. The CDR3 DNA reads TGTGCCAGCAGCCAGTCATTACCAGGGGAAACTTGGTACGAGCAGTACTTC.

The chain joins TRBV5-1 to TRBJ1-1, with 9 bases identical to TRBD1. V lost 4 bases, J lost 5 bases, and 9 bases stayed unmatched. The germline CDR1 and CDR2 sequences are SGHRS and YFSETQ. The CDR3 extends over 15 amino acids. In DNA, the CDR3 is TGCGCCAGCAGCCCACAGACCGGGACAGGGACTGAAGCTTTCTTT. Amino acids: CASSPQTGTGTEAFF.

The V call is TRBV7-3, the J call TRBJ2-3; TRBD1 agrees at 10 bases. Looked up from germline, CDR1 is SGHTA and CDR2 is FQGTGA. Unmatched junction bases numbered 5, after V lost 3 bases and J lost 5 bases. The CDR3 runs to 15 residues. The CDR3 loop reads CASSFTGTGEDTQYF. The DNA of the CDR3 is TGTGCCAGCAGCTTCACCGGGACAGGGGAAGATACGCAGTATTTT.

A few counts support this clone. The rearrangement links TRBV4-2 to TRBJ1-1, with D uncertain. The CDR3 contains 17 residues. Germline lookup yields CDR1 LGHNA and CDR2 YNFKEQ. The V and J ends lost 1 base and 2 bases respectively, with 17 bases between them. The CDR3 region is CASSQVSVRGRNTEAFF. The CDR3 nucleotides are TGTGCCAGCAGCCAAGTGTCTGTCAGAGGTCGTAACACTGAAGCTTTCTTT.

The count of this clone is one. The chain couples TRBV2 to TRBJ2-1; 10 bases map to TRBD2. The V and J ends lost 5 bases and 3 bases, in that order; junction bases with no gene match: 4. Germline V gives CDR1 SNHLY, CDR2 FYNNEI. This CDR3 is 15 amino acids long. DNA of the CDR3: TGTGCCAGCAGTCCTAGCGGGAGCTTCTACAATGAGCAGTTCTTC. Its protein is CASSPSGSFYNEQFF.

The chain employs TRBV9 and TRBJ1-3; 10 bases match TRBD1. This CDR3 is 15 amino acids long. Germline V gene sequence: CDR1 SGDLS, CDR2 YYNGEE. J was trimmed by 4 bases and V by 5 bases; bases with no gene match: 6. The CDR3, as DNA: TGTGCCAGCAGTACGGGACAGGGGACGGGAAACACCATATATTTT. Its translation: CASSTGQGTGNTIYF.

This clone has just one count. This sequence joins TRBV5-1 and TRBJ1-2; the match to TRBD1 covers 7 bases. The germline CDR1 and CDR2 sequences are SGHRS and YFSETQ. This CDR3 has 14 residues. Unmatched junction bases numbered 3, after V lost 0 bases and J lost 4 bases. The CDR3 coding sequence is TGCGCCAGCAGCTTGGCCCCAGGGGGCTATGGCTACACCTTC. This sequence encodes CASSLAPGGYGYTF.

V usage is TRBV30 and J usage is TRBJ2-7; TRBD1 is a possible D gene (6 bases). V was trimmed by 0 bases and J by 2 bases, leaving 8 bases between them. CDR3 length: 13 amino acids. Germline CDR1 GTSNPN, CDR2 SVGIG (reference sequence). CDR3 loop: CAWSVDRPYEQYF. CDR3 in DNA: TGTGCCTGGAGTGTAGACAGGCCCTACGAGCAGTACTTC.

The chain links TRBV6-5 to TRBJ2-2, with D unclear. Germline CDR1 reads MNHEY; CDR2 reads SVGAGI. The V end was cut by 0 bases, the J end by 4 bases, with 9 bases between. CDR3 length: 15 amino acids. CDR3 coding DNA: TGTGCCAGCAGTTACTCGGCAGGCCGCACCGGGGAGCTGTTTTTT. Translation gives CASSYSAGRTGELFF.

The chain employs TRBV2 and TRBJ1-6; tentatively, D is TRBD1 (6 bases). V lost 2 bases and J lost 2, with 16 bases in between. This CDR3 contains 18 residues. Germline V gene lookup returns CDR1 SNHLY and CDR2 FYNNEI. In nucleotides, the CDR3 is TGTGCCAGCAGTGAATCCCGACAGGCCGACCCCTATAATTCACCCCTCCACTTT. Translating it yields CASSESRQADPYNSPLHF. Full variable domain (rest looked up from reference TRBV2 and TRBJ1-6): EPEVTQTPSHQVTQMGQEVILRCVPISNHLYFYWYRQILGQKVEFLVSFYNNEISEKSEIFDDQFSVERPDGSNFTLKIRSTKLEDSAMYFCASSESRQADPYNSPLHFGNGTRLTVT.